The source of this T cell receptor beta chain is a study of blood T cells in healthy people across ages. This clonotype came up a few times. A second PCR of roughly 6 to 12 cycles used a sample-barcoded 5' primer and a J-beta primer mix. A template-switch adaptor with 12 random nucleotides tagged each cDNA molecule. TCRdb reprocessed the 5' RACE reads with MiXCR, giving one entry per CDR3 protein. This sample has about 1.5 million distinct CDR3 sequences, with approximately 43% found just once. The length of the CDR3 is 14 residues. Germline CDR1 MNHNY, CDR2 SVGAGI (reference sequence). The genes are TRBV6-6 and TRBJ2-4, with 9 bases lining up with TRBD2. The J call is doubtful: the DNA matches TRBJ2-7 better. The specimen was blood. The TCR comes from a woman between 18 and 29 years old in good health. The CDR3 loop reads CASSGLAFYYEQYF. CDR3 sequence (DNA): TGTGCCAGCAGTGGACTAGCGTTTTACTACGAGCAGTACTTC.